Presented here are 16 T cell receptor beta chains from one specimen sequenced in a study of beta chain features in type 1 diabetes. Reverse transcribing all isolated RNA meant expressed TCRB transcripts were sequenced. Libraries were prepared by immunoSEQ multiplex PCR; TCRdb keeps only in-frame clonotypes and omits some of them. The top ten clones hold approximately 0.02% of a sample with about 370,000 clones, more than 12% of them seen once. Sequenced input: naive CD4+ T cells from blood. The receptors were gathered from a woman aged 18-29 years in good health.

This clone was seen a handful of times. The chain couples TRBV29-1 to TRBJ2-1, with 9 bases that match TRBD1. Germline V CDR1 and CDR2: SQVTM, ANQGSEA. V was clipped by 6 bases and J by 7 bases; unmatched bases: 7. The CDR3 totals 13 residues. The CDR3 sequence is CSVMPGQGNEQFF. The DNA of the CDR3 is TGCAGCGTGATGCCGGGACAGGGAAATGAGCAGTTCTTC.

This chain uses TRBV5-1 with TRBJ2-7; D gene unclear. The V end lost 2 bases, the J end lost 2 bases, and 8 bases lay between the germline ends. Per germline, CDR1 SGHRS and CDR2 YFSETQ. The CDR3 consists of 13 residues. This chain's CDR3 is CASSFSPAYEQYF. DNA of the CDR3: TGCGCCAGCAGCTTTTCCCCCGCCTACGAGCAGTACTTC. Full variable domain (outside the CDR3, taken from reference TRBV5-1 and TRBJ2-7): KAGVTQTPRYLIKTRGQQVTLSCSPISGHRSVSWYQQTPGQGLQFLFEYFSETQRNKGNFPGRFSGRQFSNSRSEMNVSTLELGDSALYLCASSFSPAYEQYFGPGTRLTVT.

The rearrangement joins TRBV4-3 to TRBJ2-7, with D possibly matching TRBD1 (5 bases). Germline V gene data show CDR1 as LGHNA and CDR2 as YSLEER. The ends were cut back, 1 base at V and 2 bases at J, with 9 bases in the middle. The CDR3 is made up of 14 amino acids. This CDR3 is CASSQAGRAYEQYF. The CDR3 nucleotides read TGCGCCAGCAGCCAAGCGGGCAGGGCCTACGAGCAGTACTTC.

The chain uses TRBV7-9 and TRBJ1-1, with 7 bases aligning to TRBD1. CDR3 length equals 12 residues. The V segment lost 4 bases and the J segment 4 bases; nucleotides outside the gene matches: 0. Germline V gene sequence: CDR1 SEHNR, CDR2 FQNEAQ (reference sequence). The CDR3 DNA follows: TGTGCCAGCAGCTCAGGGGGCACTGAAGCTTTCTTT. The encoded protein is CASSSGGTEAFF.

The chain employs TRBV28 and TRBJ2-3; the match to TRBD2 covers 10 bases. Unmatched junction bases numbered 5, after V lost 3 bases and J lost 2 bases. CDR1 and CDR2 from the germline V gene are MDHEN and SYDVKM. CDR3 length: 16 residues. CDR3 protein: CASSLEREGYTDTQYF. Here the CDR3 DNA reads TGTGCCAGCAGTTTGGAGCGGGAGGGGTACACAGATACGCAGTATTTT.

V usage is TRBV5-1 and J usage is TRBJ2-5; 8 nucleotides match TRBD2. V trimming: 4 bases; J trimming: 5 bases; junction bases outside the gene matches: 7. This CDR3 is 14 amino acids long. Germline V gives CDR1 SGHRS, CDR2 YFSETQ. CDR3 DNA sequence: TGCGCCAGCAGCACCCAGGGACTAGAGGAGACCCAGTACTTC. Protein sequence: CASSTQGLEETQYF.

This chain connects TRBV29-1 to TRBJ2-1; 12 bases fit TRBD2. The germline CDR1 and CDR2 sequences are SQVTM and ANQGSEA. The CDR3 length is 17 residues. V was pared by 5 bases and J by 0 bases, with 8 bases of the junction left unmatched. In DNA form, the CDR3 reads TGCAGCGTTAGTCGGACTAGCGGGGACCTCTCCTACAATGAGCAGTTCTTC. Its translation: CSVSRTSGDLSYNEQFF.

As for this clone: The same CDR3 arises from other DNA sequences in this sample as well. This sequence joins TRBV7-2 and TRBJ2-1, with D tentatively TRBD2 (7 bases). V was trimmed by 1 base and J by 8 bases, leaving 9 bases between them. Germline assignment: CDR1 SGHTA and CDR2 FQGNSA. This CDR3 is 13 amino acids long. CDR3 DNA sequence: TGTGCCAGCAGCTTAGAGGGGGGGTATGAGCAGTTCTTC. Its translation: CASSLEGGYEQFF.

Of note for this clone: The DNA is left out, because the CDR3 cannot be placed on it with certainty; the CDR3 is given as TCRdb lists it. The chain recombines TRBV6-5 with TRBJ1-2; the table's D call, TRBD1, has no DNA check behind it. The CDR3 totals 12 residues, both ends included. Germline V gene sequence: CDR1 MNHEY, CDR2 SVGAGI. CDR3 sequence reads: CASSTSTGGYTF.

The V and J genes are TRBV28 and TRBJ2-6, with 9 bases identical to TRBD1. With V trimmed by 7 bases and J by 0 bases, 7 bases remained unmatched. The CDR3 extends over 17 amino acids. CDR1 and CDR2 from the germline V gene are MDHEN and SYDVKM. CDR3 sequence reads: CASNKQGAGSGANVLTF. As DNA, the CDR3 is TGTGCCAGCAATAAACAGGGGGCCGGCTCTGGGGCCAACGTCCTGACTTTC.

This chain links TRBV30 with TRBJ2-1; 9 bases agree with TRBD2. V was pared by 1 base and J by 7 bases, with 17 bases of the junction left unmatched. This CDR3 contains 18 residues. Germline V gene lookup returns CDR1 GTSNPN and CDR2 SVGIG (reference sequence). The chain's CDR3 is CAWSDLSRGRGSRNEQFF. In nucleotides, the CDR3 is TGTGCCTGGAGTGATCTCTCTCGCGGGAGGGGTTCGAGAAATGAGCAGTTCTTC.

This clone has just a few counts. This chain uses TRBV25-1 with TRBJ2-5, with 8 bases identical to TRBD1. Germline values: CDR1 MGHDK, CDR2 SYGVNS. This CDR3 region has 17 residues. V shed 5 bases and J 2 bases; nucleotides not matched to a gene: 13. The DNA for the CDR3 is TGTGCCAGCAGTTGGAGGCAGGGGGCCCTGGGGCAAGAGACCCAGTACTTC. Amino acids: CASSWRQGALGQETQYF.

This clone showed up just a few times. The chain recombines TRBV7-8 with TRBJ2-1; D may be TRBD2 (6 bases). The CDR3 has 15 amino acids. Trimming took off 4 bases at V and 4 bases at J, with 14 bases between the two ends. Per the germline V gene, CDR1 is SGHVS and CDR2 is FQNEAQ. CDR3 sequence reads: CASSSRDSTYNEQFF. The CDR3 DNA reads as TGTGCCAGCAGCTCACGGGACTCAACTTACAATGAGCAGTTCTTC.

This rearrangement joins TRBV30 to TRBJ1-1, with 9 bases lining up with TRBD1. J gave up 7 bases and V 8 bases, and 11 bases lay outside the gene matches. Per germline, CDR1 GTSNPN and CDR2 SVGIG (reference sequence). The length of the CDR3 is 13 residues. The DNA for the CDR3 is TGTGCCCGGACACTACAGGGGGCGGGTGAAGCTTTCTTT. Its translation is CARTLQGAGEAFF.

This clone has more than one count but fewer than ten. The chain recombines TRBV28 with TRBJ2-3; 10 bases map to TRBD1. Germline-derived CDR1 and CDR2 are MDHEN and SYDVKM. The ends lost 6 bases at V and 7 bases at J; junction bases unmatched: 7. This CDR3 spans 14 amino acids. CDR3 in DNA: TGTGCCAGCAGCACGGGACAGGGGATTCATACGCAGTATTTT. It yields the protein CASSTGQGIHTQYF.

This CDR3 reads CASSPVSGRAYNEQFF. The CDR3 DNA follows: TGTGCCAGCAGCCCCGTGAGCGGGAGGGCCTACAATGAGCAGTTCTTC. The chain carries TRBV5-6 and TRBJ2-1, with 10 bases fitting TRBD2. The CDR3 length is 16 residues. CDR1 and CDR2 from the germline V gene are SGHDT and YYEEEE. The trim removed 4 bases at V and 2 bases at J, leaving 6 bases unmatched.